Shown below are 19 T cell receptor beta chains from a single sample sequenced in a study of response to subunit inactivated influenza vaccine. MiXCR, applied by TCRdb to the RT-PCR reads, yields one record per CDR3 protein. The sample contains almost 250,000 distinct CDR3 sequences, roughly an eighth of which appear only once. Here the sequenced sample was non-naive T cells sorted from PBMCs, taken roughly 2 weeks before vaccination. Receptors originate from a man aged 50-59 years who received an inactivated influenza vaccine.

This clonotype was detected a few times. The chain carries TRBV28 and TRBJ1-1; TRBD1 agrees at 9 bases. The germline V gene has CDR1 MDHEN and CDR2 SYDVKM. This CDR3 has 13 amino acids. Trimming took 5 bases from V and 11 from J; bases not matched to a gene: 9. The CDR3 region has the DNA TGTGCCAGCAGTGCTACAGGGGGCGCGGGGGCTTTCTTT. Encoded protein: CASSATGGAGAFF.

The chain carries TRBV7-9 and TRBJ1-2; 8 positions agree with TRBD1. The CDR3 consists of 15 residues. CDR1 and CDR2 from the germline V gene are SEHNR and FQNEAQ (reference sequence). J gave up 5 bases and V 5 bases, and 10 bases lay outside the gene matches. The CDR3 nucleotides are TGTGCCAGCAGCCCGACAGGGGTCCCGGGGTATGGCTACACCTTC. Translated, it gives CASSPTGVPGYGYTF.

This clonotype was counted at least ten times. The gene calls are TRBV12-3 or TRBV12-4 and TRBJ2-1; TRBD2 agrees at 12 bases. This CDR3 has 17 amino acids. The V segment lost 5 bases and the J segment 6 bases; nucleotides outside the gene matches: 11. The CDR3, as DNA: TGTGCCAGCAGTCTTGTACTACTAGCGGGGGGTAGCAATGAGCAGTTCTTC. Residues: CASSLVLLAGGSNEQFF.

This clonotype was seen only a few times. V and J are TRBV4-3 and TRBJ2-1; the D is unclear. V lost 2 bases and J lost 9, with 17 bases in between. Germline assignment: CDR1 LGHNA and CDR2 YSLEER. The CDR3 consists of 15 residues. In DNA, the CDR3 is TGCGCCAGCAGCCAATCAAGCATCTCTCGAGGTGAGCAGTTCTTC. Protein sequence: CASSQSSISRGEQFF.

This clonotype occurred a few times. The chain couples TRBV24-1 to TRBJ2-3; TRBD2 aligns across 12 bases. Trimming removed 12 bases from V and 2 bases from J; junction bases left unmatched: 5. Germline CDR1 and CDR2: KGHDR and SFDVKD. The length of the CDR3 is 14 residues. For the CDR3, the DNA is TGTGCCTCGACTAGCGGGAGACCCACAGATACGCAGTATTTT. This translates into CASTSGRPTDTQYF.

The rearrangement links TRBV11-3 to TRBJ2-3; no clear D gene. The CDR3 contains 13 residues. Germline CDR1 is SGHNT and CDR2 is YENEEA. Trimming left V 0 bases short and J 5 bases short, with 6 bases between. In DNA form, the CDR3 reads TGTGCCAGCAGCTTAGATGGACGAGATACGCAGTATTTT. It translates to CASSLDGRDTQYF.

This chain links TRBV3-1 with TRBJ2-2; a possible D gene is TRBD2 (6 bases). Germline CDR1 and CDR2: LGHDT and YNNKEL (reference sequence). V lost 4 bases to trimming and J lost 1 base, with 16 bases between them. The CDR3 is 17 amino acids. CDR3 region: CASSPLGRGLNTGELFF. The CDR3 DNA follows: TGTGCCAGCAGCCCCCTCGGGCGGGGACTGAACACCGGGGAGCTGTTTTTT.

This clonotype was detected only a few times. CDR3: CASSYRDSGNTIYF. As DNA, the CDR3 is TGTGCCAGCAGCTACAGGGACTCTGGAAACACCATATATTTT. V is TRBV7-2 and J is TRBJ1-3; the D gene is possibly TRBD1 (6 bases). Trimming removed 4 bases from V and 0 bases from J, with 7 bases in between. The CDR3 consists of 14 residues. Looked up from germline, CDR1 is SGHTA and CDR2 is FQGNSA.

This clonotype was recorded many times. The chain uses TRBV28 and TRBJ2-1; D might be TRBD1 (6 bases). V was cut by 6 bases and J by 6 bases, with 18 bases left in between. The CDR3 length is 15 residues. From germline, CDR1 is MDHEN and CDR2 SYDVKM. As DNA, the CDR3 is TGTGCCAGCAGAGTCAGGGGCCAGAGTCTCAATGAGCAGTTCTTC. Amino acids: CASRVRGQSLNEQFF.

The V and J genes are TRBV12-3 or TRBV12-4 and TRBJ1-5; 7 bases map to TRBD1. The CDR3 has 16 residues. Unmatched junction bases numbered 4, after V lost 2 bases and J lost 0 bases. CDR3 amino acids: CASSLKGQASNQPQHF. For the CDR3, the DNA is TGTGCCAGCAGTTTAAAAGGACAGGCTAGCAATCAGCCCCAGCATTTT.

This clonotype was detected ten times or more. The chain employs TRBV7-8 and TRBJ2-4, with 7 bases that match TRBD1. Germline values: CDR1 SGHVS, CDR2 FQNEAQ. CDR3 length: 17 residues. J lost 7 bases, V lost 5 bases, and 17 bases had no gene match. CDR3 sequence (DNA): TGTGCCAGCAGCCCCCGGGACAGTCGTTTTGCGGAGAACATTCAGTACTTC. It codes for CASSPRDSRFAENIQYF.

This clonotype was seen a few times. Germline and junction disagree at one end, which may indicate a read error. The chain combines TRBV18 with TRBJ2-7, with a possible D match to TRBD1 (5 bases). CDR1 is KGHSH, CDR2 LQKENI, per germline. CDR3 length: 14 residues. CDR3 sequence (DNA): TGTGCCAGCTCTATTGCAAGGGGCTCCCACGAGCAGTACTTC. This sequence encodes CASSIARGSHEQYF.

A few counts support this clonotype. The V gene is TRBV14, the J gene TRBJ1-1; 7 bases line up with TRBD1. The germline CDR1 and CDR2 sequences are SGHDN and FVKESK. Losses at the gene ends were 4 bases for V and 1 base for J; bases not matched to a gene: 9. This CDR3 spans 16 amino acids. The CDR3 nucleotides are TGTGCCAGCAGCCCAAGGGGTTACAGGGGGAACACTGAAGCTTTCTTT. This encodes CASSPRGYRGNTEAFF.

This clonotype was counted many times. The chain links TRBV28 to TRBJ2-5; 9 positions agree with TRBD2. The CDR3 runs to 14 residues. V was pared by 3 bases and J by 5 bases, with 4 bases of the junction left unmatched. From germline, CDR1 is MDHEN and CDR2 SYDVKM. Here the CDR3 reads CASSFLAGRETQYF. The CDR3 region has the DNA TGTGCCAGCAGTTTTCTAGCGGGGAGGGAGACCCAGTACTTC.

This clonotype was detected many times. The V gene is TRBV29-1, the J gene TRBJ2-7, with 9 bases identical to TRBD2. The J segment lost 8 bases and the V segment lost 2 bases, leaving 7 bases of the junction unmatched. This CDR3 spans 13 amino acids. The germline CDR1 and CDR2 sequences are SQVTM and ANQGSEA. In nucleotides, the CDR3 is TGCAGCGTTGAAATGCCGACTAGCGGACAGCAGTACTTC. Translating gives CSVEMPTSGQQYF.

Ten or more counts support this clonotype. The rearrangement links TRBV29-1 to TRBJ1-2; D possibly corresponds to TRBD1 (5 bases). Trimming pared 5 bases from V and 8 bases from J, leaving 18 bases between. This CDR3 is built from 13 residues. The germline CDR1 and CDR2 sequences are SQVTM and ANQGSEA. The CDR3 protein is CSVLGLGPAGYTF. The CDR3, as DNA: TGCAGCGTTTTGGGACTGGGCCCGGCGGGCTACACCTTC. The full variable domain, completed using reference TRBV29-1 and TRBJ1-2, is SAVISQKPSRDICQRGTSLTIQCQVDSQVTMMFWYRQQPGQSLTLIATANQGSEATYESGFVIDKFPISRPNLTFSTLTVSNMSPEDSSIYLCSVLGLGPAGYTFGSGTRLTVV.

The chain uses TRBV18 and TRBJ1-4; 7 bases map to TRBD1. There are 17 residues in the CDR3. Per germline, CDR1 KGHSH and CDR2 LQKENI. J lost 0 bases, V lost 2 bases, and 6 bases had no gene match. The CDR3 reads CASSPMAQGATNEKLFF. CDR3 sequence (DNA): TGTGCCAGCTCACCAATGGCCCAGGGGGCAACTAATGAAAAACTGTTTTTT.

This clonotype was recorded many times. The J gene is TRBJ2-7, the V gene TRBV2; 13 bases line up with TRBD2. The CDR3 totals 17 residues. Losses at the gene ends were 5 bases for V and 6 bases for J; bases not matched to a gene: 13. Germline V gene sequence: CDR1 SNHLY, CDR2 FYNNEI. This chain's CDR3 is CASSFDSGLAGEGEQYF. As DNA, the CDR3 is TGTGCCAGCAGTTTTGACAGCGGACTAGCGGGAGAGGGCGAGCAGTACTTC.

This clonotype has just a few counts. The DNA for the CDR3 is TGCGCCAGCAGCACGTACACCGAGGGCTATGGCTACACCTTC. Its translation: CASSTYTEGYGYTF. This rearrangement joins TRBV4-3 to TRBJ1-2, with D hard to call. This CDR3 is 14 amino acids long. Germline V CDR1 and CDR2: LGHNA, YSLEER. V dropped 5 bases and J dropped 4 bases, with 14 bases sitting between them.